A selection of T cell receptor beta chains follows, all from one sample in a study of HIV-infected patients and healthy controls. TCRdb analysed the 5' RACE reads with MiXCR anew, one entry per CDR3 protein. The sample carries about 14,000 distinct CDR3 sequences, around 9% recorded once. The sample consisted of blood. These TCRs come from an adult in good health. Each CDR3 is given with its conserved first and last residue. D genes are given only for firm matches. A clone size is listed for some rows: how often the clone was seen (once, few, many), or a class if it is expanded.

>TRBV5-6|TRBJ2-3|.|medium-sized
CASSLYSLTDTQYF
TGTGCCAGCAGCTTGTATAGCCTCACAGATACGCAGTATTTT
>TRBV18|TRBJ1-2|.|.
CASSPPPAGLDGYTF
TGTGCCAGCTCACCACCCCCTGCAGGTCTCGATGGCTACACCTTC
>TRBV20-1|TRBJ1-1|.|many
CSARDGGSLNTEAFF
TGCAGTGCTAGAGATGGGGGCTCCTTGAACACTGAAGCTTTCTTT
>TRBV4-3|TRBJ1-1|.|.
CASSSSRRSMNTEAFF
TGCGCCAGCAGCAGTAGCAGAAGGAGCATGAACACTGAAGCTTTCTTT
>TRBV7-3|TRBJ1-1|.|many
CASSRAAGGQAFF
TGTGCCAGCAGCCGGGCGGCGGGAGGCCAAGCTTTCTTT
>TRBV19|TRBJ1-5|.|many
CASRSGPYSNQPQHF
TGTGCCAGTAGGTCGGGACCGTATAGCAATCAGCCCCAGCATTTT
>TRBV3-1|TRBJ2-7|TRBD2|medium-sized
CASSQDRTSAFIEQYF
TGTGCCAGCAGCCAAGATAGGACTAGCGCCTTTATCGAGCAGTACTTC
>TRBV11-2|TRBJ2-6|.|medium-sized
CASSFSSGANVLTF
TGTGCCAGCAGCTTCAGCTCTGGGGCCAACGTCCTGACTTTC
>TRBV4-3|TRBJ2-3|.|many
CASSQDDSDSTDTQYF
TGCGCCAGCAGCCAAGACGATAGCGATAGCACAGATACGCAGTATTTT
>TRBV6-1|TRBJ1-5|TRBD1|many
CASTWTGLNQPQHF
TGTGCCAGCACTTGGACAGGGTTAAATCAGCCCCAGCATTTT
>TRBV30|TRBJ2-1|.|medium-sized
CAWLASSSYNEQFF
TGTGCCTGGCTAGCGTCCTCCTCCTACAATGAGCAGTTCTTC
>TRBV20-1|TRBJ2-1|.|many
CSARDGLGSYNEQFF
TGCAGTGCTAGAGATGGGCTGGGCTCCTACAATGAGCAGTTCTTC
>TRBV3-1|TRBJ1-6|.|many
CASRPDRQNSPLHF
TGTGCCAGCAGGCCCGACAGACAGAATTCACCCCTCCACTTT
>TRBV30|TRBJ1-5|TRBD1|many
CAWNGTEYNQPQHF
TGTGCCTGGAACGGGACAGAGTACAATCAGCCCCAGCATTTT
>TRBV7-2|TRBJ1-1|.|many
CASSPYLNTEAFF
TGTGCCAGCAGCCCATATTTGAACACTGAAGCTTTCTTT
>TRBV14|TRBJ1-5|.|many
CASSQDRDQPQHF
TGTGCCAGCAGCCAAGATCGCGATCAGCCCCAGCATTTT
>TRBV20-1|TRBJ2-7|.|few
CSAPRVDLPYEQYF
TGCAGTGCTCCGCGGGTAGATCTTCCCTACGAGCAGTACTTC
>TRBV6-2/TRBV6-3|TRBJ1-5|.|medium-sized
CASSYSGTAGNQPQHF
TGTGCCAGCAGTTACTCGGGGACGGCAGGCAATCAGCCCCAGCATTTT
>TRBV4-2|TRBJ1-2|.|many
CASSQDLSQNYGYTF
TGTGCCAGCAGCCAAGATCTGTCCCAGAACTATGGCTACACCTTC
>TRBV30|TRBJ2-2|.|many
CAWSTGSWELFF
TGTGCCTGGAGTACAGGTTCCTGGGAGCTGTTTTTT
>TRBV20-1|TRBJ2-3|TRBD2|.
CSAGTSGTDTQYF
TGCAGTGCTGGGACTAGTGGCACAGATACGCAGTATTTT
>TRBV28|TRBJ2-3|.|many
CASNGREVTDTQYF
TGTGCCAGCAACGGAAGGGAAGTCACAGATACGCAGTATTTT
>TRBV18|TRBJ2-1|.|medium-sized
CASSRGSAYNEQFF
TGTGCCAGCTCACGGGGTAGCGCGTACAATGAGCAGTTCTTC
>TRBV12-3/TRBV12-4|TRBJ2-1|.|many
CASSQLALSSYNEQFF
TGTGCCAGCAGCCAATTAGCGCTGAGCTCCTACAATGAGCAGTTCTTC
>TRBV7-2|TRBJ2-2|TRBD2|many
CASSLVGGGGAPGELFF
TGTGCCAGCAGCTTAGTAGGTGGCGGGGGGGCTCCCGGGGAGCTGTTTTTT
>TRBV7-9|TRBJ2-3|TRBD2|many
CASRQSGGGTDTQYF
TGTGCCAGCAGACAGAGCGGGGGGGGCACAGATACGCAGTATTTT
>TRBV20-1|TRBJ2-7|TRBD2|.
CSPSGRYEQYF
TGCAGTCCTAGCGGGAGGTACGAGCAGTACTTC
>TRBV20-1|TRBJ2-1|.|many
CSASSLLPWNEQFF
TGCAGTGCTAGTTCGCTCCTCCCTTGGAATGAGCAGTTCTTC
>TRBV7-2|TRBJ1-3|.|many
CASRQGASSGNTIYF
TGTGCCAGCCGTCAAGGGGCAAGCTCTGGAAACACCATATATTTT
>TRBV3-1|TRBJ1-1|.|medium-sized
CASSQSGLEAFF
TGTGCCAGCAGCCAATCGGGCCTTGAAGCTTTCTTT
>TRBV11-2|TRBJ2-7|.|few
CASSPRDTPTYEQYF
TGTGCCAGCAGCCCGCGGGACACCCCAACCTACGAGCAGTACTTC
>TRBV7-9|TRBJ1-4|.|.
CASSLGGASNEKLFF
TGTGCCAGCAGCTTAGGTGGGGCCTCTAATGAAAAACTGTTTTTT
>TRBV11-3|TRBJ2-3|.|medium-sized
CASSFLARTDTQYF
TGTGCCAGCAGCTTTCTGGCACGCACAGATACGCAGTATTTT
>TRBV4-3|TRBJ2-3|.|medium-sized
CASSQDHPDTQYF
TGCGCCAGCAGCCAAGATCACCCCGATACGCAGTATTTT
>TRBV27|TRBJ2-5|.|.
CASSSDGRETQYF
TGTGCCAGCAGTTCGGACGGTAGAGAGACCCAGTACTTC
>TRBV7-2|TRBJ1-3|TRBD1|.
CASSQRNDRVAGNTIYF
TGTGCCAGCAGCCAGAGAAACGACAGGGTCGCTGGAAACACCATATATTTT
>TRBV29-1|TRBJ2-1|TRBD2|.
CSALGLAVTYNEQFF
TGCAGCGCCCTGGGACTAGCGGTAACCTACAATGAGCAGTTCTTC
>TRBV2|TRBJ2-5|TRBD1|many
CASNTGGWDVTQYF
TGTGCCAGTAATACAGGGGGCTGGGATGTGACCCAGTACTTC
>TRBV20-1|TRBJ2-2|.|medium-sized
CSARTQPEVGELFF
TGCAGTGCTAGGACGCAGCCCGAAGTCGGGGAGCTGTTTTTT
>TRBV12-3/TRBV12-4|TRBJ2-7|.|few
CASSLKGISYEQYF
TGTGCCAGCAGTTTAAAGGGCATCTCCTACGAGCAGTACTTC
>TRBV5-1|TRBJ1-5|.|many
CASRVDRNQPQHF
TGCGCCAGCAGGGTTGACAGAAATCAGCCCCAGCATTTT
>TRBV5-1|TRBJ1-6|.|many
CASSFTGTPLHF
TGCGCCAGCAGCTTCACAGGGACACCCCTCCACTTT
>TRBV11-3|TRBJ2-5|TRBD1|few
CASRSGTGQETQYF
TGTGCCAGCAGGTCCGGGACAGGGCAAGAGACCCAGTACTTC
>TRBV7-3|TRBJ1-6|TRBD1|medium-sized
CASSLQGLNSPLHF
TGTGCCAGCAGCCTACAGGGGCTGAATTCACCCCTCCACTTT
>TRBV2|TRBJ1-1|.|medium-sized
CASSETRPGTEAFF
TGTGCCAGCAGTGAAACTCGTCCGGGCACTGAAGCTTTCTTT
>TRBV24-1|TRBJ2-2|TRBD1|many
CATSDRDTGELFF
TGTGCCACCTCTGACAGGGACACCGGGGAGCTGTTTTTT
>TRBV20-1|TRBJ1-5|.|.
CSARFPLSNQPQHF
TGCAGTGCTAGATTCCCTTTGTCCAATCAGCCCCAGCATTTT
>TRBV20-1|TRBJ2-5|.|.
CSAQRVETQYF
TGCAGTGCTCAAAGAGTAGAGACCCAGTACTTC
>TRBV6-2/TRBV6-3|TRBJ2-4|.|medium-sized
CASSDSSRLAKNIQYF
TGTGCCAGCAGTGACTCTTCCCGGCTAGCCAAAAACATTCAGTACTTC
>TRBV7-2|TRBJ1-2|.|medium-sized
CASSLAVQLRSNGYTF
TGTGCCAGCAGCTTAGCCGTACAGCTCCGCTCGAATGGCTACACCTTC
>TRBV12-1|TRBJ2-7|.|many
CASSAGQYEQYF
TGTGCCAGCTCGGCCGGTCAGTACGAGCAGTACTTC
>TRBV10-3|TRBJ2-7|TRBD2|many
CAISESGEGYEQYF
TGTGCCATCAGTGAGTCCGGGGAGGGTTACGAGCAGTACTTC
>TRBV30|TRBJ2-1|.|medium-sized
CAWSNPLKRNEQFF
TGTGCCTGGAGTAACCCCTTAAAGAGGAATGAGCAGTTCTTC
>TRBV25-1|TRBJ1-6|.|.
CASSEYRMHSPLHF
TGTGCCAGCAGTGAATATCGGATGCATTCACCCCTCCACTTT
>TRBV12-3/TRBV12-4|TRBJ1-1|.|many
CASADRQNTEAFF
TGTGCCAGCGCGGACAGACAGAACACTGAAGCTTTCTTT
>TRBV4-2|TRBJ1-6|.|many
CASSQLWDLRSPLHF
TGTGCCAGCAGCCAGTTATGGGACCTTCGTTCACCCCTCCACTTT
>TRBV28|TRBJ1-6|.|.
CASKAGFDSPLHF
TGTGCCAGCAAGGCGGGGTTCGATTCACCCCTCCACTTT
>TRBV19|TRBJ1-5|.|.
CASSHPISKSQPQHF
TGTGCCAGTAGCCATCCGATAAGTAAGTCTCAGCCCCAGCATTTT
>TRBV4-3|TRBJ1-4|.|many
CASSQEGAQKLFF
TGCGCCAGCAGCCAAGAGGGGGCTCAAAAACTGTTTTTT